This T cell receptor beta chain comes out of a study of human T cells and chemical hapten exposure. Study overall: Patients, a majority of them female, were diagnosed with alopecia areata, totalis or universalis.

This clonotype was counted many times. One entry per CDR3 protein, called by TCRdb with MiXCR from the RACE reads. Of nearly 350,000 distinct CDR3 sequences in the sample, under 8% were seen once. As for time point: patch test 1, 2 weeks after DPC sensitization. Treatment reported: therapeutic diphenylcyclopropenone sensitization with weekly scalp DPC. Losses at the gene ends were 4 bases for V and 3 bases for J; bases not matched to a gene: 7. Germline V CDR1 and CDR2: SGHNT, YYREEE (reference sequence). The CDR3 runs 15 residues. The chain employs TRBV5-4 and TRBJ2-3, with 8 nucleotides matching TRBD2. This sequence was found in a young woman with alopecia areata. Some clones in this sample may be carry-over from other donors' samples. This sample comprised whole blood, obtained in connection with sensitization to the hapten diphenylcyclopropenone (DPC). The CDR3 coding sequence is TGTGCCAGCAGCCCTGGGGTAGCGGGGACAGATACGCAGTATTTT. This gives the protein CASSPGVAGTDTQYF.